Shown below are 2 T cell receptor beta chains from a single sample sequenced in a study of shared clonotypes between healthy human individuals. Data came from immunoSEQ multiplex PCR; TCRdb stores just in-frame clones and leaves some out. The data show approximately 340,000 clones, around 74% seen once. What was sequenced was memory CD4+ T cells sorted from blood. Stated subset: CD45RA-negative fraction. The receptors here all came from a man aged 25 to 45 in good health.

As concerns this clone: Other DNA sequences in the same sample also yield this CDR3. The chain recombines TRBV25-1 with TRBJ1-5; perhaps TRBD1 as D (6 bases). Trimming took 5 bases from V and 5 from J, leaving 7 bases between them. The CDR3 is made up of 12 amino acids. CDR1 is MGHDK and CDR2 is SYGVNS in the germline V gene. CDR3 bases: TGTGCCAGCAGTAGGGGGGATCAGCCCCAGCATTTT. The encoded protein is CASSRGDQPQHF.

The CDR3 DNA is TGTGCCAGCAGTCCGAGGGGACTAGCGGGAGCCTACAATGAGCAGTTCTTC. It yields the protein CASSPRGLAGAYNEQFF. The V and J genes are TRBV28 and TRBJ2-1, with 14 bases fitting TRBD2. V was clipped by 5 bases and J by 2 bases; unmatched bases: 5. Germline CDR1 reads MDHEN; CDR2 reads SYDVKM. This CDR3 region has 17 residues.